The 26 T cell receptor beta chains in this list originate from one sample, sequenced in a study of T cell responses to AZD1222 COVID-19 vaccine. Clones were read by immunoSEQ multiplex PCR, and TCRdb kept only the in-frame ones, dropping some. The sample has 150,000 to 200,000 clones, 80% to 95% seen once. Sequences were derived from peripheral blood, sampled on day 0 of AZD1222 vaccination. These receptors came from an adult in good health.

This sequence joins TRBV14 and TRBJ1-4, with TRBD1 as a possible D gene (6 bases). In germline, CDR1 is SGHDN, CDR2 FVKESK. Trimming pared 5 bases from V and 8 bases from J, leaving 18 bases between. There are 15 residues in the CDR3. CDR3 in DNA: TGTGCCAGCAGCGACCGACAGGACCCCCCAGAAAAACTGTTTTTT. As protein: CASSDRQDPPEKLFF.

The chain carries TRBV7-9 and TRBJ1-6, with D tentatively TRBD1 (5 bases). Germline CDR1 and CDR2: SEHNR and FQNEAQ (reference sequence). CDR3 size: 18 residues. Deletions cut 3 bases from V and 0 bases from J, with 15 bases between. Here the CDR3 DNA reads TGTGCCAGCAGCTTCCCCCGGGACTTCAGCTCCTATAATTCACCCCTCCACTTT. It translates to CASSFPRDFSSYNSPLHF.

The chain carries TRBV7-8 and TRBJ2-7; the D gene is possibly TRBD1 (6 bases). The CDR3 is 14 amino acids. Trimming left V 5 bases short and J 3 bases short, with 14 bases between. The germline V gene has CDR1 SGHVS and CDR2 FQNEAQ. CDR3 in DNA: TGTGCCAGCAGCCCCTGGGACAACTTCTACGAGCAGTACTTC. Translated, it gives CASSPWDNFYEQYF.

The genes are TRBV4-2 and TRBJ1-3; D gene unclear. Germline loops: CDR1 LGHNA, CDR2 YNFKEQ. Trimming took off 3 bases at V and 2 bases at J, with 11 bases between the two ends. CDR3 length equals 15 residues. CDR3 bases: TGTGCCAGCAGCCAGGCAGGCTCAGCTGGAAACACCATATATTTT. Translated, it gives CASSQAGSAGNTIYF.

This clone has only one observation. The rearrangement uses TRBV5-1 and TRBJ2-7; either TRBD1 or TRBD2 may supply D (5 bases each). This CDR3 is 14 amino acids long. V dropped 1 base and J dropped 2 bases, with 10 bases sitting between them. Germline CDR1 reads SGHRS; CDR2 reads YFSETQ. This CDR3 is CASSLRGETYEQYF. CDR3 bases: TGCGCCAGCAGCTTGCGAGGGGAAACCTACGAGCAGTACTTC.

The chain couples TRBV7-9 to TRBJ1-2; D ambiguous. Germline V gene sequence: CDR1 SEHNR, CDR2 FQNEAQ (reference sequence). This CDR3 contains 14 residues. V was cut by 11 bases and J by 0 bases, with 16 bases left in between. The DNA of the CDR3 is TGTGCCGAGAGGACCGGAGGAACTAACTATGGCTACACCTTC. Its translation is CAERTGGTNYGYTF.

The genes are TRBV28 and TRBJ1-1, with TRBD1 matching 7 bases. The trim removed 2 bases at V and 5 bases at J, leaving 17 bases unmatched. The CDR3 is 18 amino acids. Germline V gene lookup returns CDR1 MDHEN and CDR2 SYDVKM. CDR3 protein: CASSLGCLGQAECTEAFF. CDR3 DNA: TGTGCCAGCAGTTTAGGATGTCTCGGACAGGCTGAATGTACTGAAGCTTTCTTT.

This rearrangement joins TRBV29-1 to TRBJ1-2; the match to TRBD1 covers 8 bases. Germline assignment: CDR1 SQVTM and CDR2 ANQGSEA. V dropped 6 bases and J dropped 8; count of bases not matched to a gene: 11. This CDR3 contains 13 residues. The CDR3 is CSVVGQGLIGYTF. CDR3 nucleotides: TGCAGCGTGGTAGGACAGGGTCTTATAGGCTACACCTTC.

The V and J genes are TRBV5-5 and TRBJ2-1; TRBD2 matches 12 bases. From germline, CDR1 is SGHKS and CDR2 YYEKEE (reference sequence). V was clipped by 3 bases and J by 6 bases; unmatched bases: 4. There are 15 residues in the CDR3. The chain's CDR3 is CASSSLAGGRNEQFF. CDR3 in DNA: TGTGCCAGCAGCTCGCTAGCGGGGGGGCGCAATGAGCAGTTCTTC.

The chain combines TRBV10-2 with TRBJ1-4; D is ambiguous. CDR1 is WSHSY and CDR2 is SAAADI in the germline V gene. The V end lost 2 bases, the J end lost 7 bases, and 17 bases lay between the germline ends. The CDR3 extends over 16 amino acids. The CDR3 here is CASSEVNAPTFEKLFF. The CDR3 region has the DNA TGCGCCAGCAGTGAGGTTAACGCACCGACCTTTGAAAAACTGTTTTTT.

This chain uses TRBV7-9 with TRBJ1-1; the match to TRBD1 covers 7 bases. The CDR3 loop spans 14 amino acids. The trim removed 5 bases at V and 6 bases at J, leaving 9 bases unmatched. Germline V gives CDR1 SEHNR, CDR2 FQNEAQ (reference sequence). The CDR3 is CASSTWTGTAEAFF. In nucleotides, the CDR3 is TGTGCCAGCAGCACCTGGACAGGTACCGCTGAAGCTTTCTTT.

V gene TRBV7-9 combines with J gene TRBJ1-1, with no clear D. The V end was cut by 0 bases, the J end by 8 bases, with 22 bases between. Germline lookup yields CDR1 SEHNR and CDR2 FQNEAQ (reference sequence). The CDR3 totals 17 residues. The CDR3 sequence is CASSLAPLSPRFREAFF. The CDR3 coding sequence is TGTGCCAGCAGCTTAGCCCCGCTCAGCCCGAGGTTTAGGGAAGCTTTCTTT.

This clone was observed once. The chain is built from TRBV5-1 and TRBJ1-3; D is unclear. V was shortened by 6 bases and J by 4 bases, with 11 bases between the two germline ends. This CDR3 is built from 13 residues. Per germline, CDR1 SGHRS and CDR2 YFSETQ. CDR3 DNA sequence: TGCGCCAGCACCAAGGACCTCGGAAACACCATATATTTT. Encoded protein: CASTKDLGNTIYF.

The genes are TRBV5-1 and TRBJ2-3; possible D gene TRBD2, 6 bases. CDR3 length: 15 amino acids. Trimming took 0 bases from V and 1 from J, leaving 9 bases between them. Germline V gene sequence: CDR1 SGHRS, CDR2 YFSETQ. CDR3 nucleotides: TGCGCCAGCAGCTTGGAGCGGGTGGGCACAGATACGCAGTATTTT. Translating it yields CASSLERVGTDTQYF.

V usage is TRBV11-2 and J usage is TRBJ1-2; perhaps TRBD1 as D (5 bases). This CDR3 has 14 amino acids. Trimming cost V 2 bases and J 3 bases, with 10 bases left between them. Germline V gene data show CDR1 as SGHAT and CDR2 as FQNNGV. The CDR3 region is CASSLLGGDYGYTF. CDR3 coding DNA: TGTGCCAGCAGCTTATTGGGGGGTGACTATGGCTACACCTTC.

The sample holds one count of this clone. This chain joins TRBV5-1 and TRBJ2-5, with a weak D call TRBD2 (7 bases). The V gene's germline CDR1 is SGHRS and CDR2 YFSETQ. The CDR3 is made up of 12 amino acids. Trimming left V 1 base short and J 9 bases short, with 10 bases between. The CDR3 DNA sequence: TGCGCCAGCAGCTTGCAAGGGGGGGCCCAGTACTTC. Translating it yields CASSLQGGAQYF.

The V and J genes are TRBV4-1 and TRBJ2-3, with D perhaps TRBD1 (5 bases). From germline, CDR1 is MGHRA and CDR2 YSYEKL. The CDR3 length is 15 residues. Trimming left V 3 bases short and J 2 bases short, with 12 bases between. CDR3 DNA sequence: TGCGCCAGCAGCCAGGAACAGGCTCTCACAGATACGCAGTATTTT. It is translated as CASSQEQALTDTQYF.

V usage is TRBV28 and J usage is TRBJ1-5, with a weak D call TRBD1 (5 bases). The CDR3 contains 15 residues. V lost 8 bases, J lost 1 base, and 15 bases lay in between. Germline assignment: CDR1 MDHEN and CDR2 SYDVKM. The CDR3 DNA follows: TGTGCCAGCGGGGGTTTAGGGGTCAGCAATCAGCCCCAGCATTTT. Its protein is CASGGLGVSNQPQHF.

The J gene is TRBJ1-5, the V gene TRBV27; the D gene is possibly TRBD1 (6 bases). The CDR3 sequence is 15 residues long. V gave up 2 bases and J gave up 2 bases, with 10 bases separating them. Germline values: CDR1 MNHEY, CDR2 SMNVEV (reference sequence). CDR3 DNA: TGTGCCAGCAGTTTAACAGGGTATGGCAATCAGCCCCAGCATTTT. Residues: CASSLTGYGNQPQHF.

The chain has TRBV14 and TRBJ1-2; D is possibly TRBD1 (5 bases). CDR3 size: 16 residues. The V and J ends lost 4 bases and 4 bases respectively, with 19 bases between them. Germline assignment: CDR1 SGHDN and CDR2 FVKESK. In nucleotides, the CDR3 is TGTGCCAGCAGCCTTACCCCAGGGTTGGGGGGCTATGGCTACACCTTC. Protein sequence: CASSLTPGLGGYGYTF. Drawing the rest from reference TRBV14 and TRBJ1-2, the complete variable domain is EAGVTQFPSHSVIEKGQTVTLRCDPISGHDNLYWYRRVMGKEIKFLLHFVKESKQDESGMPNNRFLAERTGGTYSTLKVQPAELEDSGVYFCASSLTPGLGGYGYTFGSGTRLTVV.

V usage is TRBV27 and J usage is TRBJ1-1; 11 positions match TRBD1. Germline values: CDR1 MNHEY, CDR2 SMNVEV (reference sequence). Trimming removed 2 bases from V and 1 base from J; junction bases left unmatched: 3. There are 16 residues in the CDR3. The CDR3 DNA is TGTGCCAGCAGTTTAGATGGACAGGGGGCGAACACTGAAGCTTTCTTT. Translating it yields CASSLDGQGANTEAFF.

This chain connects TRBV29-1 to TRBJ2-3; no firm D call. The CDR3 consists of 14 residues. CDR1 SQVTM and CDR2 ANQGSEA come from the germline V gene. V lost 1 base and J 1 base, leaving 9 bases between the germline ends. The CDR3 loop is CSVEVQRGTDTQYF. CDR3 bases: TGCAGCGTTGAAGTGCAGCGTGGCACAGATACGCAGTATTTT.

CDR3: CASSVGTGASNEKLFF. CDR3 nucleotides: TGTGCCAGCAGCGTAGGGACAGGGGCATCAAATGAAAAACTGTTTTTT. The chain employs TRBV9 and TRBJ1-4; TRBD1 matches at 9 bases. The junction had 5 bases not matched to a gene; V was cut back by 0 bases and J by 5 bases. This CDR3 has 16 residues. Germline V gives CDR1 SGDLS, CDR2 YYNGEE.

V is TRBV12-5 and J is TRBJ2-3; no firm D call. The germline V gene has CDR1 LGHNT and CDR2 FRNRAP. Trimming stripped 2 bases from V and 2 bases from J, with 8 bases between. The CDR3 is 14 amino acids. CDR3 region: CASGLLSPTDTQYF. In DNA form, the CDR3 reads TGTGCTAGTGGTTTGCTAAGCCCCACAGATACGCAGTATTTT.

V and J are TRBV10-3 and TRBJ1-3; no firm D call. Germline V lookup: CDR1 ENHRY, CDR2 SYGVKD. The V end was cut by 1 base, the J end by 4 bases, with 8 bases between. This CDR3 is built from 14 residues. CDR3 amino acids: CAISELNVGNTIYF. DNA of the CDR3: TGTGCCATCAGTGAGTTGAACGTCGGAAACACCATATATTTT.

CDR3 protein: CASSLGLMGTEAFF. The CDR3 nucleotides are TGTGCCAGCAGCTTAGGGCTAATGGGCACTGAAGCTTTCTTT. V and J are TRBV7-2 and TRBJ1-1; D call uncertain. V was pared by 1 base and J by 4 bases, with 10 bases between. In germline, CDR1 is SGHTA, CDR2 FQGNSA. CDR3 length: 14 residues. Together with reference TRBV7-2 and TRBJ1-1, the CDR3 gives the full variable domain: GAGVSQSPSNKVTEKGKDVELRCDPISGHTALYWYRQSLGQGLEFLIYFQGNSAPDKSGLPSDRFSAERTGGSVSTLTIQRTQQEDSAVYLCASSLGLMGTEAFFGQGTRLTVV.